A single sample gave rise to the 20 T cell receptor beta chains below, sequenced in a study of beta chain features in type 1 diabetes. cDNA synthesis used the whole RNA isolate, giving expressed TCRB sequences. Clones were sequenced by immunoSEQ multiplex PCR, and TCRdb holds only the in-frame ones, with some missing. The table lists about 350,000 clones, less than 20% of them singletons. Specimen: naive CD4+ T cells from blood. The receptors were sampled from a woman between 18 and 30 years old in good health.

This clone was detected only a few times. The CDR3 region is CASSILGEPDSREGYTF. The CDR3 DNA reads TGTGCCAGCAGCATACTTGGGGAGCCCGACTCTAGGGAGGGCTACACCTTC. V is TRBV7-9 and J is TRBJ1-2, with D unclear. Germline V gene sequence: CDR1 SEHNR, CDR2 FQNEAQ (reference sequence). The CDR3 extends over 17 amino acids. The germline V and J ends were trimmed by 5 bases and 8 bases, with 27 bases remaining between them.

J is TRBJ2-7 and V is TRBV27; weak D call: TRBD1 (6 bases). V was pared by 0 bases and J by 2 bases, with 11 bases between. This CDR3 region has 15 residues. CDR1 MNHEY and CDR2 SMNVEV come from the germline V gene (reference sequence). CDR3 region: CASSLSNRATYEQYF. Here the CDR3 DNA reads TGTGCCAGCAGTTTATCGAACAGGGCTACCTACGAGCAGTACTTC.

The chain joins TRBV7-9 to TRBJ1-4; D remains ambiguous. Trimming pared 7 bases from V and 3 bases from J, leaving 15 bases between. This CDR3 spans 15 amino acids. Germline CDR1 and CDR2: SEHNR and FQNEAQ (reference sequence). In DNA, the CDR3 is TGTGCCAGCACCAGTGGGAGGACTCCTAATGAAAAACTGTTTTTT. Encoded protein: CASTSGRTPNEKLFF.

The rearrangement joins TRBV5-1 to TRBJ2-7, with D tentatively TRBD2 (6 bases). This CDR3 has 14 amino acids. Germline V gene sequence: CDR1 SGHRS, CDR2 YFSETQ. V was trimmed by 7 bases and J by 2 bases, leaving 16 bases between them. In DNA, the CDR3 is TGCGCCAGCTCGACGGGGGATTTTACCTACGAGCAGTACTTC. This sequence encodes CASSTGDFTYEQYF.

The table lists this clone with a few counts. The chain links TRBV4-1 to TRBJ1-5, with TRBD1 matching over 10 bases. This CDR3 contains 15 residues. Trimming cost V 5 bases and J 4 bases; bases outside gene matches: 5. Germline CDR1 is MGHRA and CDR2 is YSYEKL. The CDR3 here is CASSYGGQGNQPQHF. As DNA, the CDR3 is TGCGCCAGCAGCTATGGGGGACAGGGGAATCAGCCCCAGCATTTT.

This clone came up a few times. V gene TRBV5-1 combines with J gene TRBJ2-5; unclear D gene. Germline V lookup: CDR1 SGHRS, CDR2 YFSETQ. V dropped 2 bases and J dropped 1 base, with 9 bases sitting between them. This CDR3 spans 14 amino acids. CDR3 in amino acids: CASSFEASQETQYF. The CDR3 DNA follows: TGCGCCAGCAGCTTTGAGGCTAGCCAAGAGACCCAGTACTTC. Filled out from reference TRBV5-1 and TRBJ2-5, the complete variable domain reads KAGVTQTPRYLIKTRGQQVTLSCSPISGHRSVSWYQQTPGQGLQFLFEYFSETQRNKGNFPGRFSGRQFSNSRSEMNVSTLELGDSALYLCASSFEASQETQYFGPGTRLLVL.

In its sample, this clone was seen a few times. This chain uses TRBV9 with TRBJ1-2; perhaps TRBD1 as D (5 bases). Trimming cost V 0 bases and J 5 bases, with 11 bases left between them. The CDR3 has 14 amino acids. Germline V gene data show CDR1 as SGDLS and CDR2 as YYNGEE. CDR3 region: CASSVGGAAYGYTF. The CDR3 DNA sequence: TGTGCCAGCAGCGTAGGGGGCGCCGCGTATGGCTACACCTTC.

The chain joins TRBV7-9 to TRBJ1-4; TRBD1 agrees at 12 bases. This CDR3 has 16 amino acids. J lost 14 bases, V lost 4 bases, and 14 bases had no gene match. Germline loops: CDR1 SEHNR, CDR2 FQNEAQ (reference sequence). CDR3 in amino acids: CASSSSAWDRGPGLFF. CDR3 DNA sequence: TGTGCCAGCAGCTCCTCAGCTTGGGACAGGGGGCCGGGTCTGTTTTTT.

The rearrangement joins TRBV5-1 to TRBJ2-7; possibly TRBD2 for D (6 bases). This CDR3 region has 14 residues. Per the germline V gene, CDR1 is SGHRS and CDR2 is YFSETQ. The V end was cut by 4 bases, the J end by 2 bases, with 13 bases between. CDR3 in amino acids: CASSGGLTPYEQYF. The CDR3 DNA sequence: TGCGCCAGCAGCGGGGGACTGACTCCCTACGAGCAGTACTTC.

The chain links TRBV4-1 to TRBJ1-5; weak D call: TRBD1 (5 bases). The CDR3 covers 15 residues. V lost 0 bases, J lost 6 bases, and 12 bases lay in between. The germline gives CDR1 MGHRA, CDR2 YSYEKL. As DNA, the CDR3 is TGCGCCAGCAGCCAAGAGCAATTGGGGGGTCAGCCCCAGCATTTT. It codes for CASSQEQLGGQPQHF.

The chain combines TRBV13 with TRBJ2-7; 7 positions agree with TRBD1. After removal of 5 bases from V and 1 base from J, the junction contained 8 bases not matched to a gene. CDR1 and CDR2 (germline): PRHDT, FYEKMQ (reference sequence). CDR3 length: 15 amino acids. This chain's CDR3 is CASSGPGQRSYEQYF. CDR3 DNA sequence: TGTGCCAGCAGCGGACCGGGACAGAGATCCTACGAGCAGTACTTC.

The genes are TRBV6-5 and TRBJ1-1; D call uncertain. The CDR3 extends over 13 amino acids. From germline, CDR1 is MNHEY and CDR2 SVGAGI. Trimming left V 7 bases short and J 6 bases short, with 15 bases between. The CDR3 region is CASNQRRGAEAFF. CDR3 nucleotides: TGTGCCAGCAACCAGCGGCGGGGAGCTGAAGCTTTCTTT.

The chain links TRBV13 to TRBJ2-1, with a tentative D call TRBD2 (6 bases). The germline CDR1 and CDR2 sequences are PRHDT and FYEKMQ (reference sequence). The CDR3 is made up of 14 amino acids. V was clipped by 6 bases and J by 1 base, with 10 bases between them. As DNA, the CDR3 is TGTGCCAGCAGACGCGGGGTTTCCTACAATGAGCAGTTCTTC. It specifies CASRRGVSYNEQFF.

This clone was detected only a few times. The chain carries TRBV30 and TRBJ2-2; 8 bases fit TRBD2. Germline lookup yields CDR1 GTSNPN and CDR2 SVGIG (reference sequence). Trimming took 8 bases from V and 4 from J; bases not matched to a gene: 9. The CDR3 loop spans 14 amino acids. CDR3 protein: CAVQSGRVTGELFF. The CDR3 DNA reads TGTGCCGTTCAGAGCGGGAGAGTCACCGGGGAGCTGTTTTTT.

The gene calls are TRBV15 and TRBJ2-1; D call uncertain. This CDR3 region has 11 residues. Trimming left V 1 base short and J 7 bases short, with 2 bases between. In germline, CDR1 is LNHNV, CDR2 YYDKDF (reference sequence). Here the CDR3 reads CATSRANEQFF. Written as DNA, the CDR3 is TGTGCCACCAGCAGAGCGAATGAGCAGTTCTTC.

In this sample, this clone turned up a few times. DNA for the CDR3: TGTGCCAGCTCTCTAGGGGGCCCAGGAGACGCTAACTATGGCTACACCTTC. Its translation is CASSLGGPGDANYGYTF. The rearrangement uses TRBV18 and TRBJ1-2; 7 positions match TRBD1. Germline V lookup: CDR1 KGHSH, CDR2 LQKENI. The CDR3 length is 17 residues. After removal of 6 bases from V and 0 bases from J, the junction contained 13 bases not matched to a gene.

The V and J genes are TRBV4-2 and TRBJ1-2, with 8 bases identical to TRBD1. The V and J ends lost 0 bases and 4 bases, in that order; junction bases with no gene match: 7. The germline V gene encodes CDR1 LGHNA and CDR2 YNFKEQ. This CDR3 spans 16 amino acids. DNA of the CDR3: TGTGCCAGCAGCCAAGATGGGGCAGGGGGCAGCTATGGCTACACCTTC. Amino acid sequence: CASSQDGAGGSYGYTF.

The table lists this clone with a few counts. This chain connects TRBV18 to TRBJ2-1; D perhaps matches TRBD2 (5 bases). CDR1 is KGHSH and CDR2 is LQKENI in the germline V gene. The CDR3 is 13 amino acids. The V gene lost 3 bases and the J gene lost 6 bases, with 9 bases spanning the gap. CDR3 sequence reads: CASSPEGANEQFF. The CDR3 DNA sequence: TGTGCCAGCTCACCCGAGGGCGCCAATGAGCAGTTCTTC.

In this sample, this clone turned up a few times. V and J are TRBV9 and TRBJ2-5; 9 bases match TRBD2. Germline V gives CDR1 SGDLS, CDR2 YYNGEE. V lost 0 bases and J lost 2; bases outside the gene matches: 11. The CDR3 consists of 18 residues. The CDR3 bases are TGTGCCAGCAGCGTAGGGGGACTAGCTATCGATATACAAGAGACCCAGTACTTC. As protein: CASSVGGLAIDIQETQYF. The variable domain in full, with the rest retrieved from reference TRBV9 and TRBJ2-5, is DSGVTQTPKHLITATGQRVTLRCSPRSGDLSVYWYQQSLDQGLQFLIQYYNGEERAKGNILERFSAQQFPDLHSELNLSSLELGDSALYFCASSVGGLAIDIQETQYFGPGTRLLVL.

There are a few counts of this clone. The genes are TRBV21-1 and TRBJ2-2; the D call TRBD2 from the table was never checked on the DNA. TRBV21-1 is labeled a pseudogene. The CDR3 extends over 14 amino acids. The CDR3 nucleotides are TGTGCCAGCAGGTTAGCGGGTAACACCGGGGAGCTGTTTTTT. Encoded protein: CASRLAGNTGELFF.